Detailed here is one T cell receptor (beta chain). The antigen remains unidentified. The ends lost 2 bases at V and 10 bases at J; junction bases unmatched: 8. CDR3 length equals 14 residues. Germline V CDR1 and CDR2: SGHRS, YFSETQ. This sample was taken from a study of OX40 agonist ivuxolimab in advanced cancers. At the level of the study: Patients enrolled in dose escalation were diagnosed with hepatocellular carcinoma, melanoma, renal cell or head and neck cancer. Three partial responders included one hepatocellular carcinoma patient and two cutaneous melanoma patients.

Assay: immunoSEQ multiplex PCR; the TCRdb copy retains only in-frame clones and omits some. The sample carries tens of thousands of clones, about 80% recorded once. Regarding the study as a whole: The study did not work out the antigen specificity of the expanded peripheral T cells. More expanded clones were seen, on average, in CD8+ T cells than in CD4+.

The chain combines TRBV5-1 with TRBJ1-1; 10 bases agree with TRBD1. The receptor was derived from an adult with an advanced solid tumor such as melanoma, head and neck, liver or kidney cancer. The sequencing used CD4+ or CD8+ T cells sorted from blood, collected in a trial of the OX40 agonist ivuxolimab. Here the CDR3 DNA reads TGCGCCAGCAGCTTCTCCGGGACAGGGGATACAGCTTTCTTT. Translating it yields CASSFSGTGDTAFF. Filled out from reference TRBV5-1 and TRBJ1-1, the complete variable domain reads KAGVTQTPRYLIKTRGQQVTLSCSPISGHRSVSWYQQTPGQGLQFLFEYFSETQRNKGNFPGRFSGRQFSNSRSEMNVSTLELGDSALYLCASSFSGTGDTAFFGQGTRLTVV.